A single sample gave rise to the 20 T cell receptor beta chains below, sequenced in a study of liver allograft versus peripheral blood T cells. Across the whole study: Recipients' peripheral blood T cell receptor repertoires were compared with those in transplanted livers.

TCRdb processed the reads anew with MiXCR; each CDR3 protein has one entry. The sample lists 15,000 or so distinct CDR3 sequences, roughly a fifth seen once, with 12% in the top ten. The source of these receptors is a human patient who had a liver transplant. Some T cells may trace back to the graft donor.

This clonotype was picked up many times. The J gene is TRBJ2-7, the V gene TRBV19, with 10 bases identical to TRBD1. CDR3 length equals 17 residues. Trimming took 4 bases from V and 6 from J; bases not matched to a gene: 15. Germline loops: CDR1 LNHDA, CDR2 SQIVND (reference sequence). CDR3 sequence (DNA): TGTGCCAGTAGTAACCCCCCCGGGACAGGGGAGAGTGGCGAGCAGTACTTC. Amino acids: CASSNPPGTGESGEQYF.

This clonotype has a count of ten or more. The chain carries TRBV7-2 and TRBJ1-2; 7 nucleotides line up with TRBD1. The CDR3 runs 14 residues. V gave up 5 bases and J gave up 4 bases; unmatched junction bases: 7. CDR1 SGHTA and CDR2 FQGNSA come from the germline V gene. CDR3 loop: CASSPGTVGYGYTF. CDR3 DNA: TGTGCCAGCAGCCCGGGGACAGTGGGCTATGGCTACACCTTC.

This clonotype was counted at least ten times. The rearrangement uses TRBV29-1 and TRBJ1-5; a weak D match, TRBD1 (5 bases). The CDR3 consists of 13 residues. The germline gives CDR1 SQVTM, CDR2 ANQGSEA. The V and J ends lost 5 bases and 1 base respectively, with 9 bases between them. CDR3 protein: CSVSQASNQPQHF. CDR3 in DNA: TGCAGCGTTTCACAGGCCAGCAATCAGCCCCAGCATTTT.

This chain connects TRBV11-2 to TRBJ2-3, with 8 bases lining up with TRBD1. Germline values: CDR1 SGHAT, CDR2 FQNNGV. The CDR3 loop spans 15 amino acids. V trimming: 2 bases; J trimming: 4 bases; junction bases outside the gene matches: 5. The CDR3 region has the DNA TGTGCCAGCAGCTTAAATCGACAGGGGCCAGATACGCAGTATTTT. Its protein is CASSLNRQGPDTQYF.

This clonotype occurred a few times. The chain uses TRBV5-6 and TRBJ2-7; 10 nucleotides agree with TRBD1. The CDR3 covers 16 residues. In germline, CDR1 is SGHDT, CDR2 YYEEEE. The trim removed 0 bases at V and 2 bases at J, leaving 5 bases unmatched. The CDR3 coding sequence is TGTGCCAGCAGCTTGGCCCCGGGACAGGGGACCTACGAGCAGTACTTC. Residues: CASSLAPGQGTYEQYF. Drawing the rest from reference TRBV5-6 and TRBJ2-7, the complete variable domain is DAGVTQSPTHLIKTRGQQVTLRCSPKSGHDTVSWYQQALGQGPQFIFQYYEEEERQRGNFPDRFSGHQFPNYSSELNVNALLLGDSALYLCASSLAPGQGTYEQYFGPGTRLTVT.

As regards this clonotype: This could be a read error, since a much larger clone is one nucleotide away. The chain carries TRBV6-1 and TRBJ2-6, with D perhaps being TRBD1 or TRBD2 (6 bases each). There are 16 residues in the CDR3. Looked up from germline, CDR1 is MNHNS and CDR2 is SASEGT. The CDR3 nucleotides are TGTGCCAGCCGGGGGCAGGGAGGCGCTGGGACCAACGTCCTGACTTTC. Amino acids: CASRGQGGAGTNVLTF.

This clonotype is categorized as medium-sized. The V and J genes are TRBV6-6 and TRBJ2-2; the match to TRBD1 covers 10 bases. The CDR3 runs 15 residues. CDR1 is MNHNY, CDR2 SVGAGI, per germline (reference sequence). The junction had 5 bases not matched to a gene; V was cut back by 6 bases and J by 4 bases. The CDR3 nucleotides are TGTGCCAGCAGGACCGGGACAGGGGTCACCGGGGAGCTGTTTTTT. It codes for CASRTGTGVTGELFF.

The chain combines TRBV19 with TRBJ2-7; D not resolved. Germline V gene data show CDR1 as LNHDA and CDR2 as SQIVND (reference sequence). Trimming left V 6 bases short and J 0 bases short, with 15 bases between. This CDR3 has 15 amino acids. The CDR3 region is CASRPAWADSYEQYF. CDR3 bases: TGTGCCAGTAGACCCGCCTGGGCAGACTCCTACGAGCAGTACTTC.

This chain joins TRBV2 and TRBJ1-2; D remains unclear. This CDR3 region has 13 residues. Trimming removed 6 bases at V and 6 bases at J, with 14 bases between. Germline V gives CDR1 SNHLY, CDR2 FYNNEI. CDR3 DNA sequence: TGTGCCAGCAGCGAACTGGGCGGGGATGGCTACACCTTC. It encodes CASSELGGDGYTF.

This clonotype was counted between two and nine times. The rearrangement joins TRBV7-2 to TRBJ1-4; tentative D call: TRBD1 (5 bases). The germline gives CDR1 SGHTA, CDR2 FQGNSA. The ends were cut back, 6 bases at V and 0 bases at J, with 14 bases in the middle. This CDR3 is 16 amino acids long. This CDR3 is CASRGGRDATNEKLFF. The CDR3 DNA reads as TGTGCCAGCAGGGGGGGGAGGGACGCAACTAATGAAAAACTGTTTTTT. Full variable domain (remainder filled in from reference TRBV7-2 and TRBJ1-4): GAGVSQSPSNKVTEKGKDVELRCDPISGHTALYWYRQSLGQGLEFLIYFQGNSAPDKSGLPSDRFSAERTGGSVSTLTIQRTQQEDSAVYLCASRGGRDATNEKLFFGSGTQLSVL.

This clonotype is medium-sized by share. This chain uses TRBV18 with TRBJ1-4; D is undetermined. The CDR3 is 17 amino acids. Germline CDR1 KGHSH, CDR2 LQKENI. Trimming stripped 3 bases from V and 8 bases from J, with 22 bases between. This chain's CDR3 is CASSPRGRGGHGEKLFF. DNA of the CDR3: TGTGCCAGCTCACCCCGCGGTCGAGGAGGCCATGGCGAAAAACTGTTTTTT.

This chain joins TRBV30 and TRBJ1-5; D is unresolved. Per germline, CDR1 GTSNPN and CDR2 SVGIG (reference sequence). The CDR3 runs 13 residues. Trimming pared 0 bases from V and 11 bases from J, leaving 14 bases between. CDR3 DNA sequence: TGTGCCTGGAGTGTATATGAGGCCTCAGCCCAGCATTTT. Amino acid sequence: CAWSVYEASAQHF. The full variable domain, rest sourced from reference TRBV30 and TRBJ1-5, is SQTIHQWPATLVQPVGSPLSLECTVEGTSNPNLYWYRQAAGRGLQLLFYSVGIGQISSEVPQNLSASRPQDRQFILSSKKLLLSDSGFYLCAWSVYEASAQHFGDGTRLSIL.

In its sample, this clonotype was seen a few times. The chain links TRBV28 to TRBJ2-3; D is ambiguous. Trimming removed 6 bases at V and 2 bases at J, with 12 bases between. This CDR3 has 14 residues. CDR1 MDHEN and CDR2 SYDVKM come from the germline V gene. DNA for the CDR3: TGTGCCAGCAGCCTGCCCAGTTACACAGATACGCAGTATTTT. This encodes CASSLPSYTDTQYF.

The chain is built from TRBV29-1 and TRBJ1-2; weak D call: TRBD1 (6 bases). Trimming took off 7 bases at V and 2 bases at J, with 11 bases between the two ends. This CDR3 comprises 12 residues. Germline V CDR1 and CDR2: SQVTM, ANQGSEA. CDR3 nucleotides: TGCAGCGCTGGGGACAAAAACTATGGCTACACCTTC. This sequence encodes CSAGDKNYGYTF.

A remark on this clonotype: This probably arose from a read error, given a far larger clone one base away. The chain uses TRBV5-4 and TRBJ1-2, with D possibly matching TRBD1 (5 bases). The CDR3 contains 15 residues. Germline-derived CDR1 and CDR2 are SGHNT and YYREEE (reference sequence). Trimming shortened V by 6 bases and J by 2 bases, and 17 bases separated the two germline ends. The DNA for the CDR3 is TGTGCCAGCATACGTGAGGCAGGGTCAAACTATGGCTACACCTTC. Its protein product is CASIREAGSNYGYTF.

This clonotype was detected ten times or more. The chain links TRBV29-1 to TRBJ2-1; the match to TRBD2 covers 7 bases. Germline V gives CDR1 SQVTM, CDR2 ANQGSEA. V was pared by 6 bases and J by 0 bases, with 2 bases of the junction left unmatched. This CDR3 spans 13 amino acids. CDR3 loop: CSVGLFSYNEQFF. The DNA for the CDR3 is TGCAGCGTGGGACTATTCTCCTACAATGAGCAGTTCTTC.

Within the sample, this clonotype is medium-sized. The CDR3 is CASSIEADIDNEQFF. The CDR3 DNA is TGTGCCAGTAGTATAGAAGCAGACATCGACAATGAGCAGTTCTTC. The V and J genes are TRBV19 and TRBJ2-1; no clear D. Germline-derived CDR1 and CDR2 are LNHDA and SQIVND (reference sequence). The CDR3 has 15 residues. Trimming shortened V by 0 bases and J by 5 bases, and 11 bases separated the two germline ends. The full variable domain, with the rest looked up from reference TRBV19 and TRBJ2-1, is DGGITQSPKYLFRKEGQNVTLSCEQNLNHDAMYWYRQDPGQGLRLIYYSQIVNDFQKGDIAEGYSVSREKKESFPLTVTSAQKNPTAFYLCASSIEADIDNEQFFGPGTRLTVL.

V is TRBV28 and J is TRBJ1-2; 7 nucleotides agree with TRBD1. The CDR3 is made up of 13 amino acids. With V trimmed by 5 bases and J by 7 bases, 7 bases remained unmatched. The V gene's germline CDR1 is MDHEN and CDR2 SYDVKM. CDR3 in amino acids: CASSTGQLSGYTF. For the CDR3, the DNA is TGTGCCAGCAGTACGGGACAGCTATCTGGCTACACCTTC.

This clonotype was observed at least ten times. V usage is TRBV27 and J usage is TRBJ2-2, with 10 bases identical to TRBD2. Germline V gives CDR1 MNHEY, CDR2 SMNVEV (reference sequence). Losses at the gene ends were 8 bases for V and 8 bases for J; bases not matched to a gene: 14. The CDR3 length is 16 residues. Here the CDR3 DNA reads TGTGCCAGCGGGGAGCGGGGGGGCGGACTAGCGGGGGAGCTGTTTTTT. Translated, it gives CASGERGGGLAGELFF.

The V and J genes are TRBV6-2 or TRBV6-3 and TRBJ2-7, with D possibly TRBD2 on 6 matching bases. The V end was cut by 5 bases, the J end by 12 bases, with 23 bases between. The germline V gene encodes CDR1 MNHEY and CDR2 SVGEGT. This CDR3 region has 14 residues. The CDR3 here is CASSPAGRHYSGYF. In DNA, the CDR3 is TGTGCCAGCAGTCCCGCGGGACGGCACTACAGTGGGTACTTC.